This T cell receptor (beta chain) was identified in a study of blood T cell repertoires in COVID-19. Study-wide context: Acute and convalescent COVID-19 specimens originated in the United States, Italy and Spain.

Here immunoSEQ multiplex PCR was the method, and the copy in TCRdb shows in-frame clones only, minus some. This table holds about 67,000 clones, roughly 87% found once. With regard to this clone: The junction differs from germline at one of its ends, possibly a read error.

Sequences were obtained from peripheral blood. The receptor was isolated from an elderly woman with acute or convalescent COVID-19.

This CDR3 is CASSVGLAGGPNF. The CDR3 DNA sequence: TGTGCCAGCAGCGTCGGACTAGCGGGAGGGCCGAACTTC. This chain uses TRBV9 with TRBJ2-5, with TRBD2 identical over 15 bases. Per the germline V gene, CDR1 is SGDLS and CDR2 is YYNGEE. This CDR3 contains 13 residues.